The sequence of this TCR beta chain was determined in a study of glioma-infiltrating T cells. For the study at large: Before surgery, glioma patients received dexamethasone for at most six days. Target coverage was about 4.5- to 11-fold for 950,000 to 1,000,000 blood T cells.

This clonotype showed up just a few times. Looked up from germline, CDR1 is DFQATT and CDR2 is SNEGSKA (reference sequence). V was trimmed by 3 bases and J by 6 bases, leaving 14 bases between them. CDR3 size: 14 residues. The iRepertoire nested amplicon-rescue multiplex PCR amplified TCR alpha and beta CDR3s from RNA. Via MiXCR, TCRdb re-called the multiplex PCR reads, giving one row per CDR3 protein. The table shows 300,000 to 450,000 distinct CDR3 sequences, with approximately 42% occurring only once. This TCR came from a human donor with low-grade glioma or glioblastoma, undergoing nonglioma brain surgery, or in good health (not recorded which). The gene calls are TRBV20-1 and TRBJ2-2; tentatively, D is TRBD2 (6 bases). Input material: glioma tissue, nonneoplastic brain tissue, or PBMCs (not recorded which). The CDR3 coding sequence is TGCAGTGCTAGTAGGAGGGACGGGCCCGGGGAGCTGTTTTTT. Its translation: CSASRRDGPGELFF.